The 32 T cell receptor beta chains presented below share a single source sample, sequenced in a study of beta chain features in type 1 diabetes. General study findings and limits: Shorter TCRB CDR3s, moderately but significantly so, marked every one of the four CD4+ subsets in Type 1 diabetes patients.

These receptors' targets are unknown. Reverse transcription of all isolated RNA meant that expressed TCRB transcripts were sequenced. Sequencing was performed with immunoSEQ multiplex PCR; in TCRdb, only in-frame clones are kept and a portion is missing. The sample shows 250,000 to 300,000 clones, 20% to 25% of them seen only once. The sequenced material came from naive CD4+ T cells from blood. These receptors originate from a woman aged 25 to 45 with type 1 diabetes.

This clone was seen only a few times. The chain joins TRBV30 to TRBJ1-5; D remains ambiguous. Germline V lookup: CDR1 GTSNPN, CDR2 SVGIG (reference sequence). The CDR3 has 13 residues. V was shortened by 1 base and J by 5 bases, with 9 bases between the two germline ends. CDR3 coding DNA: TGTGCCTGGAGTGCTTCCGAGTATCAGCCCCAGCATTTT. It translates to CAWSASEYQPQHF. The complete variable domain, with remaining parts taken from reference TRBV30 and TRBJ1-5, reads SQTIHQWPATLVQPVGSPLSLECTVEGTSNPNLYWYRQAAGRGLQLLFYSVGIGQISSEVPQNLSASRPQDRQFILSSKKLLLSDSGFYLCAWSASEYQPQHFGDGTRLSIL.

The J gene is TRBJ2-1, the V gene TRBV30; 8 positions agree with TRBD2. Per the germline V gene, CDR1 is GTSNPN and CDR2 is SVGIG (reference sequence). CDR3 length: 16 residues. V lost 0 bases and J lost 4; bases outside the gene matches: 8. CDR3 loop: CAWSVRAGGTYNEQFF. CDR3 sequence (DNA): TGTGCCTGGAGTGTACGTGCGGGGGGAACGTACAATGAGCAGTTCTTC.

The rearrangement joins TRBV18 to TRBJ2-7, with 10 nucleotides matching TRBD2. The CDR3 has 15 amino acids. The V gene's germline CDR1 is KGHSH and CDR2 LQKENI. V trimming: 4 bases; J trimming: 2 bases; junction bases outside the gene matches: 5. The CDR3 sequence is CASSLRLAGAYEQYF. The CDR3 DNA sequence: TGTGCCAGCTCACTACGTCTAGCGGGAGCCTACGAGCAGTACTTC.

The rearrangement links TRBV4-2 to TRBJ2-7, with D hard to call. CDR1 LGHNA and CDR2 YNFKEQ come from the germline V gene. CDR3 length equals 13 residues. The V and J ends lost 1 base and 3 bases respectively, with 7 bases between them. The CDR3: CASSQGQNYEQYF. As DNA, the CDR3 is TGTGCCAGCAGCCAAGGACAAAACTACGAGCAGTACTTC.

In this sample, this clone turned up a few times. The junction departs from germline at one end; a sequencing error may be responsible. In DNA, the CDR3 is TGTGCCAGCAGCCCCACAACCAATGAAAAACTGTTTTTT. Protein sequence: CASSPTTNEKLFF. This chain connects TRBV7-9 to TRBJ1-4; D remains ambiguous. The CDR3 covers 13 residues. The germline V gene encodes CDR1 SEHNR and CDR2 FQNEAQ (reference sequence). Using reference TRBV7-9 and TRBJ1-4 for the parts outside the CDR3, the full variable domain is DTGVSQNPRHKITKRGQNVTFRCDPISEHNRLYWYRQTLGQGPEFLTYFQNEAQLEKSRLLSDRFSAERPKGSFSTLEIQRTEQGDSAMYLCASSPTTNEKLFFGSGTQLSVL.

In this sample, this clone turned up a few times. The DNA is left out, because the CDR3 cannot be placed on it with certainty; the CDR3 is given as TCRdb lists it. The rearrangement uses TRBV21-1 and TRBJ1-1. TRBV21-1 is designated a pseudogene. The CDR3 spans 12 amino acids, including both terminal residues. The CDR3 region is CASSKVGGGAFF.

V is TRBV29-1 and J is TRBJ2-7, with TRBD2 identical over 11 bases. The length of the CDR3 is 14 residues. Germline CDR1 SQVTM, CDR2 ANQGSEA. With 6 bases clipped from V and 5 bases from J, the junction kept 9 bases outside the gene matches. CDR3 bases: TGCAGCGTAGTTGGACTAGCGGGCATCAACGAGCAGTACTTC. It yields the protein CSVVGLAGINEQYF.

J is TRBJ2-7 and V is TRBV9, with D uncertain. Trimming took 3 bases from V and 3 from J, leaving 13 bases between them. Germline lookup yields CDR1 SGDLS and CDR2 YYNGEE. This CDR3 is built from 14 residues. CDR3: CASSARLENYEQYF. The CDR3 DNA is TGTGCCAGCAGCGCCCGACTGGAGAACTACGAGCAGTACTTC.

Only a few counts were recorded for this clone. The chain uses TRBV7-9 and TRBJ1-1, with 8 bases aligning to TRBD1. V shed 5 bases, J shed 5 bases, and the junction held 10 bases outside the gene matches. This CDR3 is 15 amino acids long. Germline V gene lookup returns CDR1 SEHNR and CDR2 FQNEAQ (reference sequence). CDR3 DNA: TGTGCCAGCAGCCGCAACCGGACAGGGAGGACTGAAGCTTTCTTT. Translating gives CASSRNRTGRTEAFF. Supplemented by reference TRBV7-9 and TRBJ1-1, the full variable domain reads DTGVSQNPRHKITKRGQNVTFRCDPISEHNRLYWYRQTLGQGPEFLTYFQNEAQLEKSRLLSDRFSAERPKGSFSTLEIQRTEQGDSAMYLCASSRNRTGRTEAFFGQGTRLTVV.

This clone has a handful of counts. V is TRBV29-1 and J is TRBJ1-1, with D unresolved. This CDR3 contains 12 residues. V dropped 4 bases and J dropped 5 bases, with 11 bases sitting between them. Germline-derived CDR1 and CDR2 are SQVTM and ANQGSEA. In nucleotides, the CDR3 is TGCAGCGTTGGGACTTCGGCGACTGAAGCTTTCTTT. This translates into CSVGTSATEAFF.

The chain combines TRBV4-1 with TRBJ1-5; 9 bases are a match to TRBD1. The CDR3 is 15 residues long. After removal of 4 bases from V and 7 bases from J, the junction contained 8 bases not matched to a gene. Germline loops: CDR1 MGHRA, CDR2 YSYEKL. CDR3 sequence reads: CASSLGQGSRQPQHF. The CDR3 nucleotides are TGCGCCAGCAGCCTGGGACAGGGTTCGAGGCAGCCCCAGCATTTT.

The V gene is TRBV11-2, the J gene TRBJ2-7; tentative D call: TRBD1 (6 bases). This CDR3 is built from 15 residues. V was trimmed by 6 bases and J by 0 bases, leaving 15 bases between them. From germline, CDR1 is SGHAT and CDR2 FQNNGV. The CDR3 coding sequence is TGTGCCAGCAGAGCTCCGGGACACCGCTCCTACGAGCAGTACTTC. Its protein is CASRAPGHRSYEQYF.

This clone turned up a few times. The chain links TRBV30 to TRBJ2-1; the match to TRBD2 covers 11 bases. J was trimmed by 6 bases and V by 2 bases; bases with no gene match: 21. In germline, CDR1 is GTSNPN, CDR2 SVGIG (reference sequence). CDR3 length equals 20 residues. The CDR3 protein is CAWSPTPLAGVSIIVNEQFF. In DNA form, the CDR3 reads TGTGCCTGGAGTCCCACCCCACTAGCGGGAGTATCTATCATTGTCAATGAGCAGTTCTTC. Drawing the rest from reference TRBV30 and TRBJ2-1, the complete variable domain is SQTIHQWPATLVQPVGSPLSLECTVEGTSNPNLYWYRQAAGRGLQLLFYSVGIGQISSEVPQNLSASRPQDRQFILSSKKLLLSDSGFYLCAWSPTPLAGVSIIVNEQFFGPGTRLTVL.

The CDR3 spells CASSLTGSYEQYF. Written as DNA, the CDR3 is TGTGCCAGCAGTTTGACAGGGTCCTACGAGCAGTACTTC. The chain couples TRBV27 to TRBJ2-7; 7 bases match TRBD1. Germline-derived CDR1 and CDR2 are MNHEY and SMNVEV (reference sequence). V shed 3 bases and J 1 base; nucleotides not matched to a gene: 0. CDR3 length equals 13 residues.

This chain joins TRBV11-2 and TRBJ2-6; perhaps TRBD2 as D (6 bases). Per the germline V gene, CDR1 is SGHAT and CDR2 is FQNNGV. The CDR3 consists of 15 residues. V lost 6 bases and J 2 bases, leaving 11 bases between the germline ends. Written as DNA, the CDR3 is TGTGCCAGCAGTACCGGGGGTGCTGGGGCCAACGTCCTGACTTTC. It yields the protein CASSTGGAGANVLTF.

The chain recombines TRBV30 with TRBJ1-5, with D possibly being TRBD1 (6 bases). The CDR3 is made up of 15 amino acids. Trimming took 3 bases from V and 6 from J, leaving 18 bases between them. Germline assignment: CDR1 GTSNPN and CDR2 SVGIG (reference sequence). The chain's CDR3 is CAWSPRGGAGQPQHF. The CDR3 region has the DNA TGTGCCTGGAGCCCCCGGGGGGGGGCAGGTCAGCCCCAGCATTTT.

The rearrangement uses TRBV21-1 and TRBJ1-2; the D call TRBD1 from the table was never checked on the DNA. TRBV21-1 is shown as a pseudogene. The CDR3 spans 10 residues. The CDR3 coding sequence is TGTGCCAGCAGCAGGACAGGGGACGCCTTC. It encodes CASSRTGDAF.

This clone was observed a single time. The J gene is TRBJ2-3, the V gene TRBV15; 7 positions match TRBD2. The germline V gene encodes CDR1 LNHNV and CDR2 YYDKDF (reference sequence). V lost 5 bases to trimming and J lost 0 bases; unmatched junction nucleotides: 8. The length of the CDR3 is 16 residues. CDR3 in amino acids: CATSFRLALSTDTQYF. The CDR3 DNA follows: TGTGCCACCAGCTTCCGACTAGCACTTAGCACAGATACGCAGTATTTT.

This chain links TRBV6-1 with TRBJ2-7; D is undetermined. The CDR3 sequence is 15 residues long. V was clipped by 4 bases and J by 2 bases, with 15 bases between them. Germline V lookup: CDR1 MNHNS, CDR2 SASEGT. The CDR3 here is CASSATPGATYEQYF. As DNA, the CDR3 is TGTGCCAGCAGTGCTACGCCGGGTGCCACCTACGAGCAGTACTTC.

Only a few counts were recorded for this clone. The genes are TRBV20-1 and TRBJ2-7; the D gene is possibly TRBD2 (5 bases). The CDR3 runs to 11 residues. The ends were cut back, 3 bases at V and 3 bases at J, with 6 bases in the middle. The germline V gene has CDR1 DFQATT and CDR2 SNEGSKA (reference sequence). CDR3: CSARGSYEQYF. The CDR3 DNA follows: TGCAGTGCTAGGGGGAGCTACGAGCAGTACTTC.

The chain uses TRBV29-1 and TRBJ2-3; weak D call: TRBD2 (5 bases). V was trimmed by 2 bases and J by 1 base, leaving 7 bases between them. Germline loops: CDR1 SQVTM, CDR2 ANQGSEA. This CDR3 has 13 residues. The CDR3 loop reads CSVEISGTDTQYF. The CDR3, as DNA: TGCAGCGTTGAAATTAGCGGCACAGATACGCAGTATTTT.

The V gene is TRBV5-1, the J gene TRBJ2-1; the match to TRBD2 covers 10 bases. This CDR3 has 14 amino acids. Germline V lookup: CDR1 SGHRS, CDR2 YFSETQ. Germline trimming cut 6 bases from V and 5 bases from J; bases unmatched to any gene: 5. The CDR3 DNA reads TGCGCCAGCACCCTAGCGGGAGACGACAATGAGCAGTTCTTC. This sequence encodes CASTLAGDDNEQFF.

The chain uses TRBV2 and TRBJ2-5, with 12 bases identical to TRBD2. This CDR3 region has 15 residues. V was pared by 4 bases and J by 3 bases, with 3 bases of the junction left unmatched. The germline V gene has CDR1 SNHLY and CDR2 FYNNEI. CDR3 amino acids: CASSGLAGDEETQYF. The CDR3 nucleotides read TGTGCCAGCAGTGGACTAGCGGGAGACGAAGAGACCCAGTACTTC.

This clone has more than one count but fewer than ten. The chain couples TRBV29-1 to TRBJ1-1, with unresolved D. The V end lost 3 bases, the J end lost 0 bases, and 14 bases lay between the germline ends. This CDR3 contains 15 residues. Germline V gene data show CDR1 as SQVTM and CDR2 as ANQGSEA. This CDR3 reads CSVDRGRVLNTEAFF. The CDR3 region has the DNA TGCAGCGTTGATCGGGGAAGAGTCCTGAACACTGAAGCTTTCTTT.

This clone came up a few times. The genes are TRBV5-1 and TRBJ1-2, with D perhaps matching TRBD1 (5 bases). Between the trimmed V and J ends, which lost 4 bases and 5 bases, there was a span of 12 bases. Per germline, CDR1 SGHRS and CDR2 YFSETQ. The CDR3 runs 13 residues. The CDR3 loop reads CASSARGTYGYTF. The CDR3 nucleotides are TGCGCCAGCAGCGCCCGGGGGACTTATGGCTACACCTTC.

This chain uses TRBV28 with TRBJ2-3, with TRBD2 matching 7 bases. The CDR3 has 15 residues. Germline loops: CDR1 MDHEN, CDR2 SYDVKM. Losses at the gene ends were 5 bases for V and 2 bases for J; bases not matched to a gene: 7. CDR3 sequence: CASSTSAGATDTQYF. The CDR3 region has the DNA TGTGCCAGCAGTACCTCGGCGGGAGCCACAGATACGCAGTATTTT.

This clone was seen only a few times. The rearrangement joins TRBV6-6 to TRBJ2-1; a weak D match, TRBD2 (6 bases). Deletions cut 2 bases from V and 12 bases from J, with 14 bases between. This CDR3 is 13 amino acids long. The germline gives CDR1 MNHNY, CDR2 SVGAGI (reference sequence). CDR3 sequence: CASSYTIGSTQFF. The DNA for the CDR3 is TGTGCCAGCAGTTACACGATCGGGAGTACGCAGTTCTTC.

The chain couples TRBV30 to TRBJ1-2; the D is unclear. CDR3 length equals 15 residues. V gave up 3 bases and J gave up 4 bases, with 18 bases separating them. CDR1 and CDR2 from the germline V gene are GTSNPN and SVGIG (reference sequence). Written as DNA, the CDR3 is TGTGCCTGGAGAGCCTACCCGGATGCGGCCTATGGCTACACCTTC. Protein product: CAWRAYPDAAYGYTF.

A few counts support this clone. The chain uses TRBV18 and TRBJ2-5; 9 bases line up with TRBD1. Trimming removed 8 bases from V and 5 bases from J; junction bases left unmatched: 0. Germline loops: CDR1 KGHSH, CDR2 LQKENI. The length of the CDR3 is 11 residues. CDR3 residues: CASGQGETQYF. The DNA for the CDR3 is TGTGCCAGCGGACAGGGGGAGACCCAGTACTTC.

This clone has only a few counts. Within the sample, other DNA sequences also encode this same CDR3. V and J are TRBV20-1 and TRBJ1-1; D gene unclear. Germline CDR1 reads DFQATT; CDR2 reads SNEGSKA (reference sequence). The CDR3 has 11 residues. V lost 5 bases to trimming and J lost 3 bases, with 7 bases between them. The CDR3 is CSAPRYTEAFF. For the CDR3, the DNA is TGCAGTGCTCCCAGGTACACTGAAGCTTTCTTT.

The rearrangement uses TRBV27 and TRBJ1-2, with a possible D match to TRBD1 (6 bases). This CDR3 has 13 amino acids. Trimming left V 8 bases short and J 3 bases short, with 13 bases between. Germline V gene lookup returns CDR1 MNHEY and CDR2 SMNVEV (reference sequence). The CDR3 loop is CASGTGSYYGYTF. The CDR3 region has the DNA TGTGCCAGCGGAACAGGGTCTTACTATGGCTACACCTTC.

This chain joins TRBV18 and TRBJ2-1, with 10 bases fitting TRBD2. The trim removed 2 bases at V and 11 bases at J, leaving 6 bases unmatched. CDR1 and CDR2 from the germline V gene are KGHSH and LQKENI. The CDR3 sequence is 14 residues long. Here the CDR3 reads CASSPETSGLKQFF. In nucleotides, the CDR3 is TGTGCCAGCTCACCAGAGACTAGCGGGCTTAAGCAGTTCTTC.